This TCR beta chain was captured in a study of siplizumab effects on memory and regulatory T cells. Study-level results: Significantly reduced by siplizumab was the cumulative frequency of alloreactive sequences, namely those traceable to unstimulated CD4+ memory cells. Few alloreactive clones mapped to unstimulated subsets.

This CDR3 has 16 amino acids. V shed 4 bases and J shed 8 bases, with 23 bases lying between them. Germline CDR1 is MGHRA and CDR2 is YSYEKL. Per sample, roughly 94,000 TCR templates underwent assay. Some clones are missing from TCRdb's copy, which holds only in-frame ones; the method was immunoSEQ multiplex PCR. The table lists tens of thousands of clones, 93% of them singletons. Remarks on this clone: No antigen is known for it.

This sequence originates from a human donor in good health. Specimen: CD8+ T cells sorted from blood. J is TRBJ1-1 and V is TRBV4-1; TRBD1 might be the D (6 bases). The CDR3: CASSPLLQGGFLEAFF. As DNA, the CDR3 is TGCGCCAGCAGCCCCCTCTTACAGGGAGGATTCTTAGAAGCTTTCTTT.